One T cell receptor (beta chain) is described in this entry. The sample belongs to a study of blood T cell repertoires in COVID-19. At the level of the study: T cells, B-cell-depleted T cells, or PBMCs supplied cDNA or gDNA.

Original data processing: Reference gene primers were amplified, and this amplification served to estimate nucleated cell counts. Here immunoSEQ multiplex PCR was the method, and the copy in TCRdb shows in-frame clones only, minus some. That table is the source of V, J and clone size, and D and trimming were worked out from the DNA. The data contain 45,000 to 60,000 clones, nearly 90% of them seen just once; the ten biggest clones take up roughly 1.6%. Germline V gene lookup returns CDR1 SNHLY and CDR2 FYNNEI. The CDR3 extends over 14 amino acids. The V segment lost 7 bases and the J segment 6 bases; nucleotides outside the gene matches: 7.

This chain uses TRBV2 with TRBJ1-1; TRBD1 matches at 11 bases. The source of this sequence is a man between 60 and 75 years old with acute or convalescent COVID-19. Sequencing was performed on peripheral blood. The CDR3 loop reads CASKLDRGHAEAFF. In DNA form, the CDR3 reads TGTGCCAGCAAGTTGGACAGGGGGCACGCTGAAGCTTTCTTT.